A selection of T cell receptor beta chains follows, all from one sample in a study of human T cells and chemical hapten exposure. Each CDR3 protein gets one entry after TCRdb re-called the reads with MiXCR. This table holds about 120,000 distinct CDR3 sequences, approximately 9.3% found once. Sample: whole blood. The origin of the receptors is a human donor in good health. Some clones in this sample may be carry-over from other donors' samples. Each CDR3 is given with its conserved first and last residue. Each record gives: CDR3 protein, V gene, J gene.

CSVIHYNEQFF,TRBV29-1,TRBJ2-1
CASSQLDHSGGYNEQFF,TRBV4-3,TRBJ2-1
CASRVQAYTEAFF,TRBV10-2,TRBJ1-1
CASSPPARAYNSPLHF,TRBV18,TRBJ1-6
CSARFSLGNTIYF,TRBV20-1,TRBJ1-3
CASSGDRAYEQYF,TRBV25-1,TRBJ2-7
CASSQLGTQETQYF,TRBV3-1,TRBJ2-5
CASSYSGPPREQYF,TRBV6-2/TRBV6-3,TRBJ2-7
CATSDAQGPTDTQYF,TRBV24-1,TRBJ2-3
CASSLRDRATGQPQHF,TRBV28,TRBJ1-5
CASSLSQGRGIYNSPLHF,TRBV7-2,TRBJ1-6
CASSGRTSYNEQFF,TRBV6-6,TRBJ2-1
CASSLSGQETQYF,TRBV7-6,TRBJ2-5
CSAIPGHSGANVLTF,TRBV20-1,TRBJ2-6
CSADTQQGYEQFF,TRBV29-1,TRBJ2-1
CASSSRGRVTDTQYF,TRBV18,TRBJ2-3
CSARDGEKPHVSGANVLTF,TRBV20-1,TRBJ2-6
CASSTSQGAAGELFF,TRBV19,TRBJ2-2
CSVGGRQESGYTF,TRBV29-1,TRBJ1-2
CASSPGTAYEQYF,TRBV12-3/TRBV12-4,TRBJ2-7
CASSADPRRTSYEQYF,TRBV9,TRBJ2-7
CASSLGGKRELFF,TRBV7-2,TRBJ2-2
CAWSPGEQPQHF,TRBV30,TRBJ1-5
CASSLVASGGPNEQFF,TRBV5-1,TRBJ2-1
CASSAGRGSGGDSNYGYTF,TRBV9,TRBJ1-2
CSAREWGTGGAGNQPQHF,TRBV20-1,TRBJ1-5
CSVRAALAKNIQYF,TRBV29-1,TRBJ2-4
CASSFGLPGSSYNEQFF,TRBV5-1,TRBJ2-1
CASSEANLHGYTF,TRBV6-1,TRBJ1-2
CASSDRENTEAFF,TRBV2,TRBJ1-1
CASSHDRVPYEQYF,TRBV7-2,TRBJ2-7
CASSFAGLGNQPQHF,TRBV12-3/TRBV12-4,TRBJ1-5
CASSYSLANYGYTF,TRBV6-6,TRBJ1-2
CASSSDEWDRIYEQYF,TRBV6-2/TRBV6-3,TRBJ2-7
CASSEGYEQYF,TRBV6-1,TRBJ2-7
CASSFYVAFSGNTIYF,TRBV7-9,TRBJ1-3
CASSLDVEAYEQYF,TRBV7-2,TRBJ2-7